These T cell receptor beta chains were read from a single sample in a study of blood T cell repertoires in COVID-19. The repertoire was sequenced with immunoSEQ multiplex PCR; TCRdb's copy has only in-frame clones and lacks some. The sample has a few hundred thousand clones, roughly 89% seen once. The source material was PBMCs or T cells enriched from blood (not recorded which). All receptors derive from a woman in her forties or fifties who had been exposed to COVID-19. The CDR3 runs from the conserved cysteine through the conserved F or W. D genes are given only for firm matches. Some rows mark clone size as missing; the rest say once, few, many or name a class of expanded clone.

j_gene: TRBJ2-7
abundance: .
v_gene: TRBV27
d_gene: .
CDR3nt: TGTGCCAGCAGTTTAAACTCCTTAATCTCGGGCGAGCAGTACTTC
CDR3aa: CASSLNSLISGEQYF

j_gene: TRBJ2-7
abundance: .
v_gene: TRBV16
d_gene: .
CDR3nt: TGTGCCAGCAGCCAAATCACAAATCACCTCTCCTACGAGCAGTACTTC
CDR3aa: CASSQITNHLSYEQYF

j_gene: TRBJ2-7
abundance: .
v_gene: TRBV10-3
d_gene: TRBD2
CDR3nt: TGTGCCATCAGGGAGACTAGCGGGGTCTCCTACGAGCAGTACTTC
CDR3aa: CAIRETSGVSYEQYF

j_gene: TRBJ1-6
abundance: .
v_gene: TRBV6-5
d_gene: .
CDR3nt: TGTGCCAGCAGTTACTCGAGAGGAACAGGTTATTCACCCCTCCACTTT
CDR3aa: CASSYSRGTGYSPLHF

j_gene: TRBJ1-1
abundance: once
v_gene: TRBV19
d_gene: .
CDR3nt: TGTGCCAGTCGGGGGGTTGACACTGAAGCTTTCTTT
CDR3aa: CASRGVDTEAFF

j_gene: TRBJ1-2
abundance: .
v_gene: TRBV30
d_gene: TRBD1
CDR3nt: TGTGCCTTGACAGGGAACTATGGCTACACCTTC
CDR3aa: CALTGNYGYTF

j_gene: TRBJ1-2
abundance: .
v_gene: TRBV7-2
d_gene: .
CDR3nt: TGTGCCAGCAGCGCGCGAGGGGGTTACAACTATGGCTACACCTTC
CDR3aa: CASSARGGYNYGYTF

j_gene: TRBJ1-2
abundance: .
v_gene: TRBV10-3
d_gene: .
CDR3nt: TGTGCCGTTCAGAACGGGGGGGAAGTGGACTACACCTTC
CDR3aa: CAVQNGGEVDYTF

j_gene: TRBJ1-2
abundance: .
v_gene: TRBV5-4
d_gene: .
CDR3nt: TGTGCCAGCAGCTTGAGCCAGGGGATTGGGGGTGGCTACACCTTC
CDR3aa: CASSLSQGIGGGYTF

j_gene: TRBJ1-5
abundance: once
v_gene: TRBV4-1
d_gene: .
CDR3nt: TGCGCCAGCAGCCAAGAACGATTTGGACTCAGTCAGCCCCAGCATTTT
CDR3aa: CASSQERFGLSQPQHF

j_gene: TRBJ1-1
abundance: .
v_gene: TRBV5-4
d_gene: .
CDR3nt: TGTGCCAGCAGCTTTACAGGGTCAACTGAAGCTTTCTTT
CDR3aa: CASSFTGSTEAFF

j_gene: TRBJ1-2
abundance: .
v_gene: TRBV5-6
d_gene: TRBD1
CDR3nt: TGTGCCAGCAGCCTGACAGGGACTAACTATGGCTACACCTTC
CDR3aa: CASSLTGTNYGYTF

j_gene: TRBJ2-1
abundance: .
v_gene: TRBV5-1
d_gene: .
CDR3nt: TGCGCCAGCAGCCAAATCCCAAACTCGAACTACAATGAGCAGTTCTTC
CDR3aa: CASSQIPNSNYNEQFF

j_gene: TRBJ2-1
abundance: few
v_gene: TRBV6-5
d_gene: TRBD1
CDR3nt: TGTGCCAGCCGGGGACAGGATCGGAATGAGCAGTTCTTC
CDR3aa: CASRGQDRNEQFF

j_gene: TRBJ1-3
abundance: .
v_gene: TRBV5-1
d_gene: TRBD1
CDR3nt: TGCGCCAGCAGCTTAATGACAGGGTCTGGAAACACCATATATTTT
CDR3aa: CASSLMTGSGNTIYF

j_gene: TRBJ1-2
abundance: few
v_gene: TRBV27
d_gene: .
CDR3nt: TGTGCCAGCGACCTGTTAATCCGGGGCAGGGGATCCTTCTTTTTCGGCTACACCTTC
CDR3aa: CASDLLIRGRGSFFFGYTF

j_gene: TRBJ2-4
abundance: .
v_gene: TRBV5-1
d_gene: TRBD2
CDR3nt: TGCGCCAGCAGCCCGGGGACTAGCGGGGGGGCGAACATTCAGTACTTC
CDR3aa: CASSPGTSGGANIQYF

j_gene: TRBJ2-5
abundance: .
v_gene: TRBV2
d_gene: TRBD2
CDR3nt: TGTGCCAGCAGTGTAGGTAGCGGGGGGGTAGGACCCGAGACCCAGTACTTC
CDR3aa: CASSVGSGGVGPETQYF

j_gene: TRBJ2-1
abundance: few
v_gene: TRBV6-5
d_gene: .
CDR3nt: TGTGCCAGCAGTTCAGGGTCCTCCTACAATGAGCAGTTCTTC
CDR3aa: CASSSGSSYNEQFF

j_gene: TRBJ2-3
abundance: .
v_gene: TRBV29-1
d_gene: TRBD1
CDR3nt: TGCAGCGTGGGAACCGGGACAGCCAGCACAGATACGCAGTATTTT
CDR3aa: CSVGTGTASTDTQYF

j_gene: TRBJ1-5
abundance: .
v_gene: TRBV6-2/TRBV6-3
d_gene: TRBD1
CDR3nt: TGTGCCAGCAGCTCCGGGACAGGGGGAACTCAGCCCCAGCATTTT
CDR3aa: CASSSGTGGTQPQHF

j_gene: TRBJ1-1
abundance: few
v_gene: TRBV28
d_gene: TRBD1
CDR3nt: TGTGCCACCCTTGACAGGGTCGGCACTGAAGCTTTCTTT
CDR3aa: CATLDRVGTEAFF

j_gene: TRBJ1-4
abundance: .
v_gene: TRBV7-2
d_gene: .
CDR3nt: TGTGCCAGCAGCTTAGGGGCGGGGGTTAATGAAAAACTGTTTTTT
CDR3aa: CASSLGAGVNEKLFF

j_gene: TRBJ2-1
abundance: .
v_gene: TRBV18
d_gene: TRBD2
CDR3nt: TGTGCCAGCTCGGCCGGGAGGTCCCTGAGCAATCCTGAGCAGTTCTTC
CDR3aa: CASSAGRSLSNPEQFF

j_gene: TRBJ1-2
abundance: .
v_gene: TRBV6-1
d_gene: .
CDR3nt: TGTGCCAGCAGTGAATGGGGGGGCAGGGATGGCTACACCTTC
CDR3aa: CASSEWGGRDGYTF

j_gene: TRBJ2-7
abundance: .
v_gene: TRBV7-9
d_gene: TRBD2
CDR3nt: TGTGCCAGCAGCTTAGCAGCGGGGGGGACCTACGAGCAGTACTTC
CDR3aa: CASSLAAGGTYEQYF

j_gene: TRBJ1-2
abundance: .
v_gene: TRBV5-5
d_gene: .
CDR3nt: TGTGCCAGCAGCTTTGGAAACAACAGGGAAAACTATGGCTACACCTTC
CDR3aa: CASSFGNNRENYGYTF

j_gene: TRBJ1-6
abundance: once
v_gene: TRBV7-6
d_gene: .
CDR3nt: TGTGCCAGCAGCTTATCAGTGGGGGGTAATTCACCCCTCCACTTT
CDR3aa: CASSLSVGGNSPLHF

j_gene: TRBJ2-3
abundance: .
v_gene: TRBV11-2
d_gene: TRBD2
CDR3nt: TGTGCCAGCAGCCTACAGCGGGGGGAAGCAGCAGATACGCAGTATTTT
CDR3aa: CASSLQRGEAADTQYF

j_gene: TRBJ2-1
abundance: .
v_gene: TRBV5-1
d_gene: .
CDR3nt: TGCGCCAGCAGCTTCGCACCTTTTACAGGGTTGGGCTACAATGAGCAGTTCTTC
CDR3aa: CASSFAPFTGLGYNEQFF

j_gene: TRBJ2-3
abundance: .
v_gene: TRBV10-3
d_gene: TRBD2
CDR3nt: TGTGCCATCAGGACTAGCGGGGGTACAGATACGCAGTATTTT
CDR3aa: CAIRTSGGTDTQYF

j_gene: TRBJ1-2
abundance: .
v_gene: TRBV5-8
d_gene: TRBD1
CDR3nt: TGTGCCAGCAGCCCCGGGGCAGGGGGCTCTTATGGCTACACCTTC
CDR3aa: CASSPGAGGSYGYTF

j_gene: TRBJ1-1
abundance: .
v_gene: TRBV10-3
d_gene: .
CDR3nt: TGTGCCATCAGTGAGGATGGCATCACTGAAGCTTTCTTT
CDR3aa: CAISEDGITEAFF

j_gene: TRBJ2-2
abundance: .
v_gene: TRBV6-5
d_gene: .
CDR3nt: TGTGCCAGCAGTTCCGGAGGAGGAGCCGGGGAGCTGTTTTTT
CDR3aa: CASSSGGGAGELFF

j_gene: TRBJ1-2
abundance: .
v_gene: TRBV13
d_gene: .
CDR3nt: TGTGCCAGCAGCGGGAGTCCGGGAACCGTCTATGGCTACACCTTC
CDR3aa: CASSGSPGTVYGYTF

j_gene: TRBJ2-5
abundance: .
v_gene: TRBV28
d_gene: .
CDR3nt: TGTGCCAGCTTAGACACCACCCAAGAGACCCAGTACTTC
CDR3aa: CASLDTTQETQYF

j_gene: TRBJ2-5
abundance: once
v_gene: TRBV18
d_gene: .
CDR3nt: TGTGCCAGCTCCCGATTTGGGCGGGGCAACCAAGAGACCCAGTACTTC
CDR3aa: CASSRFGRGNQETQYF

j_gene: TRBJ1-1
abundance: .
v_gene: TRBV19
d_gene: TRBD1
CDR3nt: TGTGCCAGTAGTATCCCACCACTCCGCGGACAGGGAAAGAACACTGAAGCTTTCTTT
CDR3aa: CASSIPPLRGQGKNTEAFF

j_gene: TRBJ2-5
abundance: .
v_gene: TRBV2
d_gene: TRBD2
CDR3nt: TGTGCCAGCAGTGAAGGGACTAGCGGGGGCCAAGAGACCCAGTACTTC
CDR3aa: CASSEGTSGGQETQYF